This T cell receptor (beta chain) emerged from a study of OX40 agonist ivuxolimab in advanced cancers. Study at large: Patients received the agonistic anti-OX40 (CD134) antibody ivuxolimab.

General study results and limits: Dosing at 0.1 to 3.0 mg/kg was accompanied by clonal expansion of CD4+ and CD8+ blood T cells by week 6.

The V gene's germline CDR1 is MNHNY and CDR2 SVGAGI (reference sequence). The CDR3 covers 15 residues. V was cut by 4 bases and J by 7 bases, with 19 bases left in between. The repertoire was sequenced with immunoSEQ multiplex PCR; TCRdb's copy has only in-frame clones and lacks some. There are about 130,000 clones in the sample; 85% to 95% occur only once, and approximately 0.93% lies in the top ten. As to this clone: Its target is not known.

Sampling times: baseline, cycle 4 day 1, cycle 7 day 1. This chain links TRBV6-6 with TRBJ1-2; maybe TRBD1 (6 bases). Sequenced here: CD4+ or CD8+ T cells sorted from blood, sampled in a trial of the OX40 agonist ivuxolimab. This receptor was obtained from an adult with an advanced solid tumor such as melanoma, head and neck, liver or kidney cancer. DNA of the CDR3: TGTGCCAGCAGTTCCTTTCTCCAGGGGAGGGGTGGCTACACCTTC. The encoded protein is CASSSFLQGRGGYTF.